The 24 T cell receptor beta chains reported below all come from one sample, sequenced in a study of CD8+ T cells in alopecia areata. RNA extraction was followed by reverse transcription into cDNA, which acted as the sequencing template. TCRdb keeps only in-frame clones here, not all; method: immunoSEQ multiplex PCR. Of about 150,000 clones in the sample, 45% to 55% were seen once. Material: CD8+ T cells sorted from blood, obtained at week 0. The receptors were sampled from a human donor with alopecia areata.

The chain carries TRBV30 and TRBJ1-6; 8 bases are shared with TRBD1. V was clipped by 7 bases and J by 5 bases; unmatched bases: 4. The CDR3 totals 13 residues. Germline V lookup: CDR1 GTSNPN, CDR2 SVGIG (reference sequence). The CDR3 sequence is CASQGADNSPLHF. The CDR3 DNA follows: TGTGCCTCTCAGGGGGCCGATAATTCACCCCTCCACTTT.

The genes are TRBV27 and TRBJ2-7; D is unclear. This CDR3 has 13 residues. The V gene lost 0 bases and the J gene lost 1 base, with 4 bases spanning the gap. Germline V gives CDR1 MNHEY, CDR2 SMNVEV (reference sequence). The CDR3 nucleotides are TGTGCCAGCAGTTTATCGCCTTCCTACGAGCAGTACTTC. Protein sequence: CASSLSPSYEQYF.

This clone came up a few times. The chain has TRBV5-1 and TRBJ2-3; 10 bases fit TRBD2. The CDR3 sequence is 16 residues long. Germline V gene data show CDR1 as SGHRS and CDR2 as YFSETQ. The trim removed 0 bases at V and 5 bases at J, leaving 6 bases unmatched. DNA for the CDR3: TGCGCCAGCAGCTTGGCCAGCGGGGGGGCGAAAGATACGCAGTATTTT. It yields the protein CASSLASGGAKDTQYF.

The chain carries TRBV5-1 and TRBJ2-7, with TRBD2 matching over 10 bases. The junction had 9 bases not matched to a gene; V was cut back by 4 bases and J by 5 bases. The CDR3 is made up of 15 amino acids. Germline CDR1 is SGHRS and CDR2 is YFSETQ. The CDR3 reads CASSTKRGGPHEQYF. CDR3 in DNA: TGCGCCAGCAGCACAAAGCGGGGGGGCCCCCACGAGCAGTACTTC.

The V call is TRBV4-3, the J call TRBJ2-3; weak D call: TRBD2 (5 bases). The CDR3 sequence is 18 residues long. CDR1 and CDR2 from the germline V gene are LGHNA and YSLEER. V gave up 2 bases and J gave up 2 bases, with 20 bases separating them. The DNA of the CDR3 is TGCGCCAGCAGCCAAACGGCGATAAGAGGGTTCTCCACAGATACGCAGTATTTT. Translating gives CASSQTAIRGFSTDTQYF.

This sequence joins TRBV7-9 and TRBJ1-5, with D maybe TRBD1 (5 bases). Germline V gene sequence: CDR1 SEHNR, CDR2 FQNEAQ (reference sequence). V dropped 3 bases and J dropped 7 bases, with 22 bases sitting between them. This CDR3 is built from 17 residues. The CDR3 DNA reads TGTGCCAGCAGCTTGGAAGGAGGTCAGGGTGCAAGACAGCCCCAGCATTTT. Translating gives CASSLEGGQGARQPQHF.

The chain joins TRBV29-1 to TRBJ2-7, with 8 bases aligning to TRBD1. The CDR3 has 13 residues. Germline lookup yields CDR1 SQVTM and CDR2 ANQGSEA. V lost 7 bases, J lost 0 bases, and 5 bases stayed unmatched. The CDR3: CSARDRSSYEQYF. CDR3 sequence (DNA): TGCAGCGCCCGGGACAGGAGCTCCTACGAGCAGTACTTC.

V and J are TRBV29-1 and TRBJ1-1, with 8 bases lining up with TRBD1. CDR1 and CDR2 (germline): SQVTM, ANQGSEA. The CDR3 length is 14 residues. V lost 5 bases to trimming and J lost 3 bases; unmatched junction nucleotides: 8. CDR3 sequence: CSVQTGVRDTEAFF. CDR3 nucleotide sequence: TGCAGCGTTCAGACAGGGGTAAGGGACACTGAAGCTTTCTTT.

V and J are TRBV30 and TRBJ2-7, with 10 nucleotides matching TRBD1. J gave up 5 bases and V 3 bases, and 7 bases lay outside the gene matches. Per the germline V gene, CDR1 is GTSNPN and CDR2 is SVGIG (reference sequence). There are 14 residues in the CDR3. CDR3 protein: CAWSPGTGADEQYF. The CDR3 region has the DNA TGTGCCTGGAGCCCCGGGACAGGGGCTGACGAGCAGTACTTC.

The rearrangement joins TRBV6-5 to TRBJ2-1, with 8 positions matching TRBD2. The CDR3 consists of 13 residues. Germline CDR1 reads MNHEY; CDR2 reads SVGAGI. The J segment lost 10 bases and the V segment lost 0 bases, leaving 2 bases of the junction unmatched. CDR3 residues: CASSYSTGGEQFF. CDR3 DNA sequence: TGTGCCAGCAGTTACTCGACGGGGGGGGAGCAGTTCTTC.

The chain carries TRBV29-1 and TRBJ2-6, with D maybe TRBD1 (5 bases). The V gene's germline CDR1 is SQVTM and CDR2 ANQGSEA. V was cut by 2 bases and J by 0 bases, with 14 bases left in between. This CDR3 spans 17 amino acids. CDR3 nucleotide sequence: TGCAGCGTTGAATTGACAGCGTCGGGCTCTGGGGCCAACGTCCTGACTTTC. Encoded protein: CSVELTASGSGANVLTF. Supplemented by reference TRBV29-1 and TRBJ2-6, the full variable domain reads SAVISQKPSRDICQRGTSLTIQCQVDSQVTMMFWYRQQPGQSLTLIATANQGSEATYESGFVIDKFPISRPNLTFSTLTVSNMSPEDSSIYLCSVELTASGSGANVLTFGAGSRLTVL.

The V gene is TRBV11-2, the J gene TRBJ1-5, with no clear D. The CDR3 consists of 13 residues. V lost 6 bases to trimming and J lost 3 bases, with 9 bases between them. CDR1 is SGHAT, CDR2 FQNNGV, per germline. The CDR3 loop reads CASRLGNNQPQHF. In DNA, the CDR3 is TGTGCCAGCAGACTAGGGAACAATCAGCCCCAGCATTTT.

In the case of this clone: A junction boundary mismatches the germline segment, possibly from a read error. V and J are TRBV30 and TRBJ1-5; D gene uncertain. Germline CDR1 and CDR2: GTSNPN and SVGIG (reference sequence). The CDR3 consists of 14 residues. CDR3 residues: CAWAADGFNQPRHF. CDR3 DNA: TGTGCCTGGGCTGCGGACGGCTTCAATCAGCCCCGGCATTTT.

The gene calls are TRBV7-2 and TRBJ1-2, with 7 bases aligning to TRBD1. The V segment lost 3 bases and the J segment 6 bases; nucleotides outside the gene matches: 7. The CDR3 spans 14 residues. Germline V CDR1 and CDR2: SGHTA, FQGNSA. The chain's CDR3 is CASSFPGRGNGYTF. The CDR3 DNA reads as TGTGCCAGCAGCTTCCCAGGCAGGGGGAATGGCTACACCTTC.

In regard to this clone: The sample contains more than one DNA sequence encoding this CDR3. This chain connects TRBV9 to TRBJ2-1; 8 nucleotides agree with TRBD2. Trimming took 0 bases from V and 2 from J; bases not matched to a gene: 1. Germline assignment: CDR1 SGDLS and CDR2 YYNGEE. This CDR3 has 15 amino acids. Here the CDR3 DNA reads TGTGCCAGCAGCGTAGGCGGGGGGCCCTACAATGAGCAGTTCTTC. Its translation: CASSVGGGPYNEQFF.

Concerning this clone: At the DNA level, this CDR3 is encoded by other sequences in the same sample as well. The chain links TRBV29-1 to TRBJ1-1, with D tentatively TRBD1 (5 bases). This CDR3 is 11 amino acids long. In germline, CDR1 is SQVTM, CDR2 ANQGSEA. V lost 5 bases and J 2 bases, leaving 6 bases between the germline ends. Written as DNA, the CDR3 is TGCAGCGTTAGGGGTAACACTGAAGCTTTCTTT. Amino acid sequence: CSVRGNTEAFF. Supplemented by reference TRBV29-1 and TRBJ1-1, the full variable domain reads SAVISQKPSRDICQRGTSLTIQCQVDSQVTMMFWYRQQPGQSLTLIATANQGSEATYESGFVIDKFPISRPNLTFSTLTVSNMSPEDSSIYLCSVRGNTEAFFGQGTRLTVV.

The V and J genes are TRBV19 and TRBJ1-6; a possible D gene is TRBD1 (6 bases). Germline V lookup: CDR1 LNHDA, CDR2 SQIVND (reference sequence). With 7 bases removed from V and 5 bases from J, the gap between germline ends came to 9 bases. There are 13 residues in the CDR3. The CDR3 sequence is CASNYRDNSPLHF. The CDR3 DNA reads as TGTGCCAGTAATTACAGGGATAATTCACCCCTCCACTTT.

This clone has more than one count but fewer than ten. This chain links TRBV29-1 with TRBJ2-7; D might be TRBD1 (6 bases). Germline CDR1 reads SQVTM; CDR2 reads ANQGSEA. This CDR3 has 13 residues. V lost 1 base and J lost 0, with 7 bases in between. The CDR3 nucleotides read TGCAGCGTTGAAGGGGGGCGCTCCTACGAGCAGTACTTC. Its protein product is CSVEGGRSYEQYF.

This clone came up a few times. The chain carries TRBV29-1 and TRBJ1-1; D uncertain. This CDR3 spans 12 amino acids. CDR1 SQVTM and CDR2 ANQGSEA come from the germline V gene. V lost 4 bases and J 7 bases, leaving 13 bases between the germline ends. The DNA of the CDR3 is TGCAGCGTTGTTGGAGGAGCTAATGAAGCTTTCTTT. Translating gives CSVVGGANEAFF. The full variable domain, in which reference TRBV29-1 and TRBJ1-1 provide the parts outside the CDR3, is SAVISQKPSRDICQRGTSLTIQCQVDSQVTMMFWYRQQPGQSLTLIATANQGSEATYESGFVIDKFPISRPNLTFSTLTVSNMSPEDSSIYLCSVVGGANEAFFGQGTRLTVV.

The J gene is TRBJ2-1, the V gene TRBV12-5, with a weak D call TRBD2 (5 bases). CDR3 length: 16 residues. The V and J ends lost 8 bases and 0 bases respectively, with 17 bases between them. Per the germline V gene, CDR1 is LGHNT and CDR2 is FRNRAP. CDR3 protein: CASPESDLSSYNEQFF. The CDR3 DNA is TGTGCTAGTCCTGAGTCGGACTTAAGCTCCTACAATGAGCAGTTCTTC.

The CDR3 sequence is CASSQDRGHDTEAFF. The CDR3 bases are TGCGCCAGCAGCCAAGATCGGGGTCATGACACTGAAGCTTTCTTT. This chain links TRBV4-3 with TRBJ1-1; D is unresolved. V was clipped by 0 bases and J by 3 bases, with 11 bases between them. CDR3 length: 15 residues. CDR1 is LGHNA and CDR2 is YSLEER in the germline V gene.

This clone was seen only a few times. The chain is built from TRBV18 and TRBJ2-7, with a tentative D call TRBD1 (6 bases). Per the germline V gene, CDR1 is KGHSH and CDR2 is LQKENI. Trimming removed 6 bases from V and 5 bases from J, with 11 bases in between. The CDR3 runs to 12 residues. CDR3 DNA sequence: TGTGCCAGCTCCCTCAGGGGAGACGAGCAGTACTTC. It encodes CASSLRGDEQYF.

J is TRBJ2-1 and V is TRBV11-2; tentative D call: TRBD2 (6 bases). The CDR3 is 12 amino acids. V was pared by 3 bases and J by 9 bases, with 9 bases between. Germline values: CDR1 SGHAT, CDR2 FQNNGV. In DNA, the CDR3 is TGTGCCAGCAGCTTGGGGGGAACTGAGCAGTTCTTC. It is translated as CASSLGGTEQFF. Together with reference TRBV11-2 and TRBJ2-1, the CDR3 gives the full variable domain: EAGVAQSPRYKIIEKRQSVAFWCNPISGHATLYWYQQILGQGPKLLIQFQNNGVVDDSQLPKDRFSAERLKGVDSTLKIQPAKLEDSAVYLCASSLGGTEQFFGPGTRLTVL.

The chain carries TRBV30 and TRBJ1-1; TRBD1 aligns across 7 bases. The CDR3 is 13 amino acids. V lost 6 bases to trimming and J lost 5 bases; unmatched junction nucleotides: 9. Germline CDR1 is GTSNPN and CDR2 is SVGIG (reference sequence). The CDR3 DNA sequence: TGTGCCTGTATGACAGGGTATAGTACTGAAGCTTTCTTT. Translating it yields CACMTGYSTEAFF.